This TCR beta chain appears in the sequencing data of a study of graft-versus-host responses after intestinal transplantation. As for the study in general: Induction using anti-thymocyte globulin, followed by tacrolimus and steroids for 3 to 4 years, was given to all recipients. Findings of the study overall: Declining HvG levels early post-transplant were linked to peak circulating GvH clone levels.

V was shortened by 0 bases and J by 4 bases, with 12 bases between the two germline ends. This CDR3 is 15 amino acids long. Per germline, CDR1 MGHRA and CDR2 YSYEKL. Note on this clone: Its specificity is unknown.

Only in-frame clones appear in the TCRdb table, and some are missing; sequencing was by immunoSEQ multiplex PCR. The sample yields about 20,000 clones, 95% seen once. The sequence was collected from a human patient who received an intestinal transplant, so some T cells may come from the graft donor. This sequence joins TRBV4-1 and TRBJ1-2, with D unclear. The sample in question was PBMCs, obtained 23 days after intestinal transplant. The DNA of the CDR3 is TGCGCCAGCAGCCAAGATGTAGGGCTGGCCTATGGCTACACCTTC. Translation: CASSQDVGLAYGYTF.